The present TCR beta chain was sequenced within a study of T-cell reconstitution after alpha-beta-depleted transplantation in children. Findings and caveats of the study: The origin of high day-60 TCRbeta diversity in some patients lay in surviving recipient T cells and thymic progenitors. Several hundred expanded graft clones reportedly gave rise to the alpha-beta T cells present about two months after transplant. Hyperexpanded clones declined; after one year, newly produced T cells mostly supplied diversity.

Unique molecular identifiers were incorporated into the prepared TCRbeta library. TCRdb ran MiXCR on the PCR reads and lists one entry per CDR3 protein. The table lists 540,000 or so distinct CDR3 sequences, approximately 22% of them singletons. This clonotype was detected ten times or more. The target antigen is unknown. The germline V and J ends were trimmed by 0 bases and 12 bases, with 15 bases remaining between them. Germline V CDR1 and CDR2: ENHRY, SYGVKD. The CDR3 runs 14 residues. The material sequenced was PBMCs, mostly from graft donor cells, taken 360 days after TCRalphabeta/CD19-depleted stem cell transplant. V usage is TRBV10-3 and J usage is TRBJ2-1, with D possibly being TRBD1 or TRBD2 (5 bases each). This TCR derives from a boy under three years old who had a stem cell transplant for acute myeloid leukemia, so the T cells may come from the graft donor. Here the CDR3 reads CAISESTGGKSQFF. The CDR3 DNA is TGTGCCATCAGTGAGTCGACTGGGGGAAAGTCGCAGTTCTTC.